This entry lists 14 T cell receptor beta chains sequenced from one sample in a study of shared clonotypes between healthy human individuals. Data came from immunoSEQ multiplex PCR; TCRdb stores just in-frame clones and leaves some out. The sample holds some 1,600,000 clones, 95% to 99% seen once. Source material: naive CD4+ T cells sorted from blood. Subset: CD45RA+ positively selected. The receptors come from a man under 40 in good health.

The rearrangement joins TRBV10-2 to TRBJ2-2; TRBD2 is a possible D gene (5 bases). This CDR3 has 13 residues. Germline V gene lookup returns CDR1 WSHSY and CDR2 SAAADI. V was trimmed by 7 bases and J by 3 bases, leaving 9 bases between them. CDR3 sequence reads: CASIPGYTGELFF. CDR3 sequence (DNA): TGCGCCAGCATTCCGGGATACACCGGGGAGCTGTTTTTT.

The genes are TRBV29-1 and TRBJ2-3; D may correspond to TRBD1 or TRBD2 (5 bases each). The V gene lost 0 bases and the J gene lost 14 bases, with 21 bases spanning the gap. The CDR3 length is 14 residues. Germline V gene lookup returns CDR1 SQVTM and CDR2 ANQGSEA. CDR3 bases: TGCAGCGTTGAAGATCTATCATCGGCTGGGGGTTGGTATTTT. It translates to CSVEDLSSAGGWYF.

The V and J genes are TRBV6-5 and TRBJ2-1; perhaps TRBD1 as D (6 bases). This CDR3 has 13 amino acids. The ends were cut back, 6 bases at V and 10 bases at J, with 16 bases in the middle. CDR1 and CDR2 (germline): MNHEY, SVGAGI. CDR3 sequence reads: CASRITGSWEQFF. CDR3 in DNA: TGTGCCAGCAGGATTACAGGGTCATGGGAGCAGTTCTTC.

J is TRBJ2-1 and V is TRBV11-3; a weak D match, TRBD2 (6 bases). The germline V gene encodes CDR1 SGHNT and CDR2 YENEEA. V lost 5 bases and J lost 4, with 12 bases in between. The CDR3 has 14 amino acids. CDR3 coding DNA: TGTGCCAGCAGCCGGAGGGACTTTTACAATGAGCAGTTCTTC. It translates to CASSRRDFYNEQFF.

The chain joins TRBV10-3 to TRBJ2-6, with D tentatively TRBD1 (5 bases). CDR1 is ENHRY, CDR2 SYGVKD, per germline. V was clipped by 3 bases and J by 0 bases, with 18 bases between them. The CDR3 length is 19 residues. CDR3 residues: CAISDLAPNRGSGANVLTF. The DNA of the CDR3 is TGTGCCATCAGTGACTTGGCACCGAATAGGGGCTCTGGGGCCAACGTCCTGACTTTC.

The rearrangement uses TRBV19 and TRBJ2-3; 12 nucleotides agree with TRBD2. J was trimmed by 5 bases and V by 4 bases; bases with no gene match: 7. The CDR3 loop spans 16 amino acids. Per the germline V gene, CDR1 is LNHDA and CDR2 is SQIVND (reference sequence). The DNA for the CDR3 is TGTGCCAGTAGTAGAACGCTAGCGGGAGGGGAAGATACGCAGTATTTT. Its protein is CASSRTLAGGEDTQYF.

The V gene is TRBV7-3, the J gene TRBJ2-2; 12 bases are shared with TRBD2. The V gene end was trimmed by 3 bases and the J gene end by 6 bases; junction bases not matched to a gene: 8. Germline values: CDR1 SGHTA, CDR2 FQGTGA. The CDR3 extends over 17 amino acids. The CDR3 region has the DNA TGTGCCAGCAGCTTCTCTAGCGGGAGGGCCGTCCCCGGGGAGCTGTTTTTT. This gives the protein CASSFSSGRAVPGELFF.

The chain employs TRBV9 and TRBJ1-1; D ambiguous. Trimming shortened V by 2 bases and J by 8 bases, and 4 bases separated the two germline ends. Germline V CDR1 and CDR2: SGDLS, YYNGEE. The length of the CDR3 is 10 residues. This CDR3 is CASSVPEAFF. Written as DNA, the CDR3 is TGTGCCAGCAGCGTCCCGGAAGCTTTCTTT.

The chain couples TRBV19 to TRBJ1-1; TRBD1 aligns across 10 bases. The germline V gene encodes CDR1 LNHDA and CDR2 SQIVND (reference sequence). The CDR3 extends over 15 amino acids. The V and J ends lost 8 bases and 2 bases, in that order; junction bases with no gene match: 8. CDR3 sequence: CASSLRDRGNTEAFF. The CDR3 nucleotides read TGTGCCAGTTCCCTCCGGGACAGGGGTAACACTGAAGCTTTCTTT.

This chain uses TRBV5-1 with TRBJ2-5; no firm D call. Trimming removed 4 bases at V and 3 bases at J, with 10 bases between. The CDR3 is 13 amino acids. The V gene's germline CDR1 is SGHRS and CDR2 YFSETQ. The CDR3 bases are TGCGCCAGCAGCCCCCACGGAGAAGAGACCCAGTACTTC. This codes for CASSPHGEETQYF.

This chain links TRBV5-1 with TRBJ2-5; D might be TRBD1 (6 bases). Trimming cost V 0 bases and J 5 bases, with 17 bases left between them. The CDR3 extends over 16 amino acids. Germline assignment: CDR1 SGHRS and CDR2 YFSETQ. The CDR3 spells CASSLVYRAQWETQYF. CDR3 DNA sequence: TGCGCCAGCAGCTTGGTGTACAGGGCACAGTGGGAGACCCAGTACTTC.

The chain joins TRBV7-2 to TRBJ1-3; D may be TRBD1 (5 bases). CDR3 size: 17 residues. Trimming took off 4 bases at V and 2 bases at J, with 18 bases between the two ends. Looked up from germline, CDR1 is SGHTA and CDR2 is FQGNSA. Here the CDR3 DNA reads TGTGCCAGCAGCTATAGAGGGGCGAATACTCCTGGAAACACCATATATTTT. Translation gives CASSYRGANTPGNTIYF.

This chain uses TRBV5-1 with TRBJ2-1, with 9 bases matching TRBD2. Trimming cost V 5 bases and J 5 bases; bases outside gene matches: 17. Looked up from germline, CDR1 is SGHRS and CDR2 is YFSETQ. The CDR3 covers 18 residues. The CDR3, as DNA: TGCGCCAGCAGACCCTATGACCCGGGACTAGCAGATAACAATGAGCAGTTCTTC. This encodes CASRPYDPGLADNNEQFF.

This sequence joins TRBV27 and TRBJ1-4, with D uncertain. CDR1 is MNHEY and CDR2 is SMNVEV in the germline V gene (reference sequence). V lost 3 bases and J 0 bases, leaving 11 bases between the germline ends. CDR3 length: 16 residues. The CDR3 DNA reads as TGTGCCAGCAGTTTGTATTCCAGAACAACTAATGAAAAACTGTTTTTT. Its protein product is CASSLYSRTTNEKLFF.